A selection of T cell receptor beta chains follows, all from one sample in a study of blood T cell repertoires in COVID-19. Sequencing was performed with immunoSEQ multiplex PCR; in TCRdb, only in-frame clones are kept and a portion is missing. The sample lists about 150,000 clones, approximately 83% occurring once. The sequenced material came from peripheral blood. These receptors all come from a woman aged 55-69 years with acute or convalescent COVID-19. CDR3s leave out the opening cysteine and the closing phenylalanine or tryptophan.

V,J,length,CDR3
TRBV6-5,TRBJ1-1,11,ASTNRGKTEAF
TRBV15,TRBJ1-1,12,ATSRETGITEAF
TRBV7-8,TRBJ1-2,12,ASSLGKGARGYT
TRBV29-1,TRBJ1-1,11,SVEGRGNTEAF
TRBV9,TRBJ1-3,15,ASSVLPTSSSGNTIY
TRBV11-2,TRBJ1-2,13,ASSLEFAVGYGYT
TRBV29-1,TRBJ1-3,13,SVSPGQAFGNTIY
TRBV7-9,TRBJ2-5,11,ASSRGQQETQY
TRBV6-5,TRBJ2-1,11,ASSSRAGNEQF
TRBV11-1,TRBJ2-3,13,ASSRAGQITDTQY
TRBV5-5,TRBJ1-2,12,ASSGGSLDYGYT
TRBV25-1,TRBJ1-2,11,ASRGQAAYGYT